This entry describes one T cell receptor beta chain. Per the original methods: Reference gene primer amplification in the assay estimated nucleated cell counts. TCRdb's copy holds only in-frame clones and misses some; the assay was immunoSEQ multiplex PCR. For V, J and clone size, that table is used; D and trimming come from the DNA. Counted here are about 160,000 clones, around 84% occurring once; the ten biggest clones make up over 2%. This sample stems from a study of blood T cell repertoires in COVID-19. Study context: Whether acute or convalescent, the COVID-19 samples came from the United States, Italy and Spain. Sample material is recorded as cDNA or gDNA derived from T cells, B-cell-depleted T cells, or PBMCs.

V lost 5 bases to trimming and J lost 2 bases; unmatched junction nucleotides: 9. The length of the CDR3 is 16 residues. The germline CDR1 and CDR2 sequences are SGHVS and FQNEAQ. Sequencing was carried out using peripheral blood. This TCR was recovered from a man in his sixties or seventies with acute or convalescent COVID-19. The V gene is TRBV7-8, the J gene TRBJ2-3, with TRBD2 matching over 8 bases. CDR3 in amino acids: CASSLGLAGPTDTQYF. The DNA for the CDR3 is TGTGCCAGCAGCCTAGGACTAGCAGGACCCACAGATACGCAGTATTTT.